This T cell receptor (beta chain) was observed in a study of radiotherapy plus CTLA-4 blockade in lung cancer listed by TCRdb under 2018. The study in broad terms: Among the enrolled patients, about 19% had an objective response, and about 31% reached disease control. Here is what the overall study found, with its caveats: After treatment with radiotherapy and ipilimumab, TCR clones that originated in tumors expanded in peripheral blood. Early dynamic changes in blood T cell clones, together with increased serum interferon-beta after radiation, were reported as the strongest predictors of response.

Libraries were built with the immunoSEQ multiplex PCR assay. TCRdb's version of the immuneACCESS table is confined to in-frame rearrangements and falls short of the full clone set. An unresolved V gene accounts for under half of the shortfall where checked; the remainder is of unknown origin. This sample holds tens of thousands of clones; 60% to 85% were observed only once. Around 4% of the sample rests with the top ten. V loses 2 bases, J loses 6 bases, and the germline ends lie 9 bases apart. Including cysteine and phenylalanine, the CDR3 has 13 amino acids. Only CDR3 DNA is held: 39 bases, read in frame from base 1. As encoded in the germline V gene, CDR1 is LGHNA while CDR2 is YSLEER. In this study, focal radiation therapy paired with CTLA-4 blockade (ipilimumab) was tested in patients who had chemo-refractory metastatic non-small-cell lung cancer. On this clone: The antigen it binds to is not known. Base qualities were left out, and no much larger clone turns up one base away.

The clonotype was recovered from a human donor with non-small cell lung cancer who had a partial response to radiotherapy plus ipilimumab. Some clones in this sample may be carry-over from other donors' samples. The sequence links TRBV4-3 to TRBJ2-3, with the D gene uncertain. Material: peripheral blood, obtained from a patient treated with radiotherapy plus ipilimumab. This receptor has the CDR3 CASSQSIGDTQYF. The DNA sequence is as follows: TGCGCCAGCAGCCAAAGTATCGGGGATACGCAGTATTTT.